This entry lists 21 T cell receptor beta chains sequenced from one sample in a study of CXCR3-negative and CXCR3-positive naive CD8 T cells. For these TCRs, the target antigens are not known. General study findings and limits: CXCR3-positive naive cells carried more hydrophobic TRB CDR3s than CXCR3-negative ones.

Preparation of TRB cDNA libraries relied on 5' RACE carrying UMI labels. TCRdb re-called the 5' RACE reads, yielding one record per CDR3 amino acid sequence without DNA. This sample's clone table lists 55,000 to 75,000 distinct CDR3 sequences. Sequenced: naive CXCR3+ CD8+ T cells from blood. Indicated subset: CD45RO-CCR7+CD27+CD95- naive CD8+ T cells expressing CXCR3 (TNR3+). Receptors originate from a human donor in good health. Some clones in this sample may be carry-over from other donors' samples.

The chain couples TRBV7-3 to TRBJ1-1; TCRdb's D gene call, TRBD1, goes unchecked for lack of DNA. The CDR3 has 14 residues. Germline CDR1 and CDR2: SGHTA and FQGTGA. The CDR3 loop reads CASSLTGQGAEAFF.

This rearrangement joins TRBV7-6 to TRBJ2-7. CDR1 is SGHVS and CDR2 is FNYEAQ in the germline V gene. CDR3 length equals 13 residues. CDR3 loop: CASSLSVTYEQYF.

The gene calls are TRBV7-9 and TRBJ2-1; TCRdb reports TRBD2, a call that lacks DNA to check it against. The V gene's germline CDR1 is SEHNR and CDR2 FQNEAQ (reference sequence). The CDR3 length is 14 residues. CDR3 sequence: CASSLTSGGNEQFF.

V and J are TRBV7-9 and TRBJ2-5; absent DNA, TCRdb's TRBD2 call cannot be checked. Germline V gene sequence: CDR1 SEHNR, CDR2 FQNEAQ (reference sequence). This CDR3 is built from 15 residues. The CDR3: CASSRLAEMQETQYF.

J is TRBJ2-3 and V is TRBV7-6; without DNA, the TCRdb call of TRBD2 cannot be checked. Germline V gene lookup returns CDR1 SGHVS and CDR2 FNYEAQ. The CDR3 runs to 19 residues. The CDR3 sequence is CASSLQHPLRGGLTDTQYF.

This chain connects TRBV7-9 to TRBJ1-3. Germline assignment: CDR1 SEHNR and CDR2 FQNEAQ (reference sequence). This CDR3 is 15 amino acids long. The CDR3 loop reads CASSSVGDSGNTIYF.

The chain combines TRBV7-8 with TRBJ1-2; lacking DNA, the TRBD1 call made by TCRdb goes unchecked. Germline V lookup: CDR1 SGHVS, CDR2 FQNEAQ. This CDR3 spans 17 amino acids. The CDR3 region is CASSLLWSQGEGYGYTF.

V usage is TRBV6-5 and J usage is TRBJ2-7; lacking DNA, the TRBD1 call made by TCRdb goes unchecked. Germline V gene sequence: CDR1 MNHEY, CDR2 SVGAGI. The length of the CDR3 is 14 residues. The CDR3 here is CASSWGQGVYEQYF.

This chain links TRBV7-9 with TRBJ2-7; TCRdb's D gene call, TRBD1, goes unchecked for lack of DNA. The CDR3 length is 17 residues. The germline V gene has CDR1 SEHNR and CDR2 FQNEAQ (reference sequence). The CDR3 protein is CASSSPRLGQGSYEQYF. Drawing the rest from reference TRBV7-9 and TRBJ2-7, the complete variable domain is DTGVSQNPRHKITKRGQNVTFRCDPISEHNRLYWYRQTLGQGPEFLTYFQNEAQLEKSRLLSDRFSAERPKGSFSTLEIQRTEQGDSAMYLCASSSPRLGQGSYEQYFGPGTRLTVT.

CDR3 residues: CASYIGGASSYNEQFF. This rearrangement joins TRBV5-1 to TRBJ2-1; TCRdb's assignment of TRBD1 cannot be checked, as there is no DNA. CDR1 and CDR2 (germline): SGHRS, YFSETQ. The CDR3 is 16 residues long.

The chain is built from TRBV12-3 or TRBV12-4 and TRBJ1-5; TCRdb names TRBD1, which stays unverified in the absence of DNA. The CDR3 sequence is 15 residues long. The CDR3 is CASSTLGRSNQPQHF.

The rearrangement uses TRBV12-3 or TRBV12-4 and TRBJ2-1; TCRdb outputs TRBD1, but without DNA this stays unchecked. The CDR3 spans 17 residues. The CDR3 protein is CASSLRGGPPPYNEQFF.

The V and J genes are TRBV21-1 and TRBJ1-2; the D call of TRBD1 rests on TCRdb alone, since no DNA is present to check it. TRBV21-1 corresponds to a pseudogene. This CDR3 is 13 amino acids long. The CDR3: CASSKRSRDGYTF.

The chain employs TRBV29-1 and TRBJ2-7. CDR3 length equals 14 residues. From germline, CDR1 is SQVTM and CDR2 ANQGSEA. CDR3 region: CSALLVGEPYEQYF.

The chain has TRBV12-3 or TRBV12-4 and TRBJ2-2; TCRdb returns TRBD2, unconfirmable since there is no DNA. This CDR3 contains 17 residues. The CDR3 sequence is CASSGTSGGADTGELFF.

The rearrangement joins TRBV29-1 to TRBJ2-6. Germline loops: CDR1 SQVTM, CDR2 ANQGSEA. This CDR3 region has 12 residues. The CDR3 protein is CSVSSGANVLTF.

This chain connects TRBV29-1 to TRBJ1-1; the D call of TRBD1 rests on TCRdb alone, since no DNA is present to check it. The germline V gene has CDR1 SQVTM and CDR2 ANQGSEA. The CDR3 length is 14 residues. CDR3 protein: CSVEVTGGNTEAFF.

The CDR3 loop reads CASSDPGTSVYNEQFF. The chain links TRBV2 to TRBJ2-1; TCRdb designates TRBD2, a call that cannot be tested without DNA. This CDR3 comprises 16 residues. The germline gives CDR1 SNHLY, CDR2 FYNNEI.

The chain employs TRBV7-6 and TRBJ2-1; TCRdb designates TRBD1, a call that cannot be tested without DNA. The CDR3 covers 13 residues. Per the germline V gene, CDR1 is SGHVS and CDR2 is FNYEAQ. The CDR3 sequence is CASSYGQDNEQFF. Based on the CDR3 plus reference TRBV7-6 and TRBJ2-1, the full variable domain is GAGVSQSPRYKVTKRGQDVALRCDPISGHVSLYWYRQALGQGPEFLTYFNYEAQQDKSGLPNDRFSAERPEGSISTLTIQRTEQRDSAMYRCASSYGQDNEQFFGPGTRLTVL.

CDR3 loop: CSARDWNSLYEQYF. The chain carries TRBV20-1 and TRBJ2-7. The germline CDR1 and CDR2 sequences are DFQATT and SNEGSKA (reference sequence). The CDR3 has 14 amino acids.

The gene calls are TRBV7-3 and TRBJ2-3; TCRdb designates TRBD2, a call that cannot be tested without DNA. The CDR3 has 15 amino acids. Germline V gene sequence: CDR1 SGHTA, CDR2 FQGTGA. The CDR3 is CASSWLAGGTDTQYF.